This TCR beta chain emerged from a study of early T cells in non-severe SARS-CoV-2 infection. This clonotype was counted ten times or more. The ends were cut back, 0 bases at V and 0 bases at J, with 5 bases in the middle. Germline V gene lookup returns CDR1 DFQATT and CDR2 SNEGSKA (reference sequence). The CDR3 runs to 13 residues. Unique molecular identifiers were affixed to single, distinct cDNA molecules. TCRdb independently ran MiXCR on the 5' RACE reads; one entry per CDR3 protein. The table includes some 80,000 distinct CDR3 sequences, approximately 12% detected once. V and J are TRBV20-1 and TRBJ1-2, with D unclear. Source material: whole blood. This receptor was identified in an adult who was a healthcare worker with PCR-confirmed SARS-CoV-2 infection or an uninfected control (not recorded which). CDR3: CSARDGSNYGYTF. The CDR3 nucleotides are TGCAGTGCTAGAGACGGGTCTAACTATGGCTACACCTTC.